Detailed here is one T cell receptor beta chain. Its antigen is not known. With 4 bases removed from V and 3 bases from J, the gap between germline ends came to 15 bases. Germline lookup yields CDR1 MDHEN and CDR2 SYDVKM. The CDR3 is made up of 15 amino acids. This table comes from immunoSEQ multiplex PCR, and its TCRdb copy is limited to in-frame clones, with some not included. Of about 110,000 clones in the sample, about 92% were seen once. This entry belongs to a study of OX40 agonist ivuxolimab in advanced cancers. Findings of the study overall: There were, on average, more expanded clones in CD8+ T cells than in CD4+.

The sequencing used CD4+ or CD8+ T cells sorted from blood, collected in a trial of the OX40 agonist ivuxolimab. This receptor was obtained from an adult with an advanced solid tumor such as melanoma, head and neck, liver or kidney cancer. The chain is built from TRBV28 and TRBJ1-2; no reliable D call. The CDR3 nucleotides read TGTGCCAGCAGTTCTCCGGAGATGGGTGACTATGGCTACACCTTC. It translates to CASSSPEMGDYGYTF.